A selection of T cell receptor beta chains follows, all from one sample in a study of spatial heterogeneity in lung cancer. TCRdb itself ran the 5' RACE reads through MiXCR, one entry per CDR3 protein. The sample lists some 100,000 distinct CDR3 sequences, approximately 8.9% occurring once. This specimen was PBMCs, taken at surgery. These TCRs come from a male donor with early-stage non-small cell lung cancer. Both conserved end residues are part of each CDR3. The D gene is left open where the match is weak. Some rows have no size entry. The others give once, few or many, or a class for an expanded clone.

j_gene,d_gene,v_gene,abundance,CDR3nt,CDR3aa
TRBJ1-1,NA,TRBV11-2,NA,TGTGCCAGCAGCTTAGGTCAGACTTTGAACACTGAAGCTTTCTTT,CASSLGQTLNTEAFF
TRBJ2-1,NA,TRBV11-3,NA,TGTGCCAGCAGCATCCGAGAGGGTGATGAGCAGTTCTTC,CASSIREGDEQFF
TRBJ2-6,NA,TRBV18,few,TGTGCCAGCTCACCTCTAGTCGCTGGGGCCAACGTCCTGACTTTC,CASSPLVAGANVLTF
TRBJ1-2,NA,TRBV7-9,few,TGTGCCAGCAGCTTAGGGGACGGCTATGGCTACACCTTC,CASSLGDGYGYTF
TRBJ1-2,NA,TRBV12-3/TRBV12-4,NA,TGTGCCAGTTATCTCCGAGCCAGCTATGGCTACACCTTC,CASYLRASYGYTF
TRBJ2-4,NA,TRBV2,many,TGTGCCAGCACCGCGGCAGGGGGGGCCAAAAACATTCAGTACTTC,CASTAAGGAKNIQYF
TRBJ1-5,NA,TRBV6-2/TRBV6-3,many,TGTGCCAGCGGACTCTTAAAAGGCAATCAGCCCCAGCATTTT,CASGLLKGNQPQHF
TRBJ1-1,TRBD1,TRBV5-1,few,TGCGCCAGCAGCCAGGGACAGCTGAACACTGAAGCTTTCTTT,CASSQGQLNTEAFF
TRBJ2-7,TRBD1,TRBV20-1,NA,TGCAGTGCCGGACAGGCGCCCTCCTACGAGCAGTACTTC,CSAGQAPSYEQYF
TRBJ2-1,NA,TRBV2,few,TGTGCCAGCAGTGAAAGTACAGGCGGGAATGAGCAGTTCTTC,CASSESTGGNEQFF
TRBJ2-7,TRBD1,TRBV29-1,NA,TGCAGCGTTGGACAGGGATACGGCGAGCAGTACTTC,CSVGQGYGEQYF
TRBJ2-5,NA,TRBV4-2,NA,TGTGCCAGCAGCCAAGTGGGGAAAGAGACCCAGTACTTC,CASSQVGKETQYF
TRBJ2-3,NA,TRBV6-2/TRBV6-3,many,TGTGCCAGCAGTCCCCGTGAGGATACGCAGTATTTT,CASSPREDTQYF
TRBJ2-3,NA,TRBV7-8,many,TGTGCCAGCAGCGCAAGGACGAGCTGGGGTGTACAGACGCAGTATTTT,CASSARTSWGVQTQYF
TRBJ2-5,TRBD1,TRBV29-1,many,TGCAGCGCCCTGACAGGGGTGGAGACCCAGTACTTC,CSALTGVETQYF
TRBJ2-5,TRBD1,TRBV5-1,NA,TGCGCCAGCAGCTTGAGACAGGGAGAGGAGACCCAGTACTTC,CASSLRQGEETQYF
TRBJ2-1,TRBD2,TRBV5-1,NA,TGCGCCAGCAGCGCGCGGGAGTACAATGAGCAGTTCTTC,CASSAREYNEQFF
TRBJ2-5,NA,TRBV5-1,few,TGCGCCAGCAGCTTTGGGGGCCTAGGAGAGACCCAGTACTTC,CASSFGGLGETQYF
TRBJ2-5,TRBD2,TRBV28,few,TGTGCCAGCAGTGCTGCCGGGACTAGCGGATACCAAGAGACCCAGTACTTC,CASSAAGTSGYQETQYF
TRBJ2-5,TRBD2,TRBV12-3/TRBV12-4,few,TGTGCCAGCAGTCGGGACTATTCGGGAGAGACCCAGTACTTC,CASSRDYSGETQYF
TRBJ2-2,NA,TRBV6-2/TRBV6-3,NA,TGTGCCAGCACCCCCAGAGGGGGCGGGGAGCTGTTTTTT,CASTPRGGGELFF
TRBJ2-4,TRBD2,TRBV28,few,TGTGCCAGCACTCCGACTAGCGGGAGGTCCAAAAACATTCAGTACTTC,CASTPTSGRSKNIQYF
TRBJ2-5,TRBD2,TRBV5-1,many,TGCGCCAGCAGCATTAGCGGGGGTTACCAAGAGACCCAGTACTTC,CASSISGGYQETQYF
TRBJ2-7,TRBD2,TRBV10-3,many,TGTGCCATCAGTTCTACCACTAGCGGGGGCGCCTACGAGCAGTACTTC,CAISSTTSGGAYEQYF
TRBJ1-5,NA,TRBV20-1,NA,TGCAGTGCTAGAGATGGGGACTATAGCAATCAGCCCCAGCATTTT,CSARDGDYSNQPQHF
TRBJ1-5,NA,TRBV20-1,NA,TGCAGTGCTAGAGGTGGTAGGGGAACCAATCAGCCCCAGCATTTT,CSARGGRGTNQPQHF
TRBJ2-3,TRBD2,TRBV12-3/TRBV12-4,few,TGTGCCAGCACGGGACTAGCGGTCCTTGATACGCAGTATTTT,CASTGLAVLDTQYF
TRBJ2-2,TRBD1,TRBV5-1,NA,TGCGCCAGCAGCTTGGACAGGGGCACCGGGGAGCTGTTTTTT,CASSLDRGTGELFF